This record concerns one T cell receptor beta chain sequence. Its target is unknown. This record comes from a study of CXCR3-negative and CXCR3-positive naive CD8 T cells. Across the whole study: Each library gave roughly 1.6 +/- 0.3 million of 130 million to 150 million TRB reads. Study results and caveats: When CXCR3-positive naive cells were set against CXCR3-negative naive cells, the former had more hydrophobic TRB CDR3s. Memory CD8+ cells showed much lower diversity, while both naive subsets displayed comparably high diversity. The study found that naive CXCR3-negative and CXCR3-positive cells shared TRBV-TRBJ usage, while memory cells differed.

In preparing the TRB cDNA libraries, 5' RACE with UMI labels was used. TCRdb re-called the 5' RACE reads; one entry per CDR3 protein, DNA not given. The listing records over 70,000 distinct CDR3 sequences. Sorting yielded triplicates of approximately 300,000 cells for each CD8+ T cell subset. Sequenced material: naive CXCR3+ CD8+ T cells from blood. As to subset: CD45RO-CCR7+CD27+CD95- naive CD8+ T cells expressing CXCR3 (TNR3+). This sequence originates from a human donor in good health. Some clones in this sample may be carry-over from other donors' samples.

The CDR3: CASSQETENQPQHF. V is TRBV4-1 and J is TRBJ1-5. CDR3 length equals 14 residues. Germline V gene lookup returns CDR1 MGHRA and CDR2 YSYEKL.